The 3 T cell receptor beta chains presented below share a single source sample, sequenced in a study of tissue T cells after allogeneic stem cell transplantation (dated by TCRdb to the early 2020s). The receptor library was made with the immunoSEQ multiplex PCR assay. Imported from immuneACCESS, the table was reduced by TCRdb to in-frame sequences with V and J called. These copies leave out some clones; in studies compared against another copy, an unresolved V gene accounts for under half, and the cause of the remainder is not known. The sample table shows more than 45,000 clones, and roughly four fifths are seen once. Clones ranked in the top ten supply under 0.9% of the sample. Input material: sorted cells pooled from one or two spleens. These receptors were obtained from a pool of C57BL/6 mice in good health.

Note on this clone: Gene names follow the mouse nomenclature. Partial CDR3 DNA: TGTGCCAGCAGCTTAGAGGGGACAGAAGTCTTC. Translated: CASSLEGTEVF. The entire CDR3 reads CASSLEGTEVFF. The chain has TRBV3 and TRBJ1-1; D perhaps matches TRBD1 (5 bases). The DNA ends 1 residue before the CDR3 does, and the rest of the CDR3 is filled in from the germline J gene. V was shortened by 1 base and J by 5 bases, with 5 bases between the two germline ends. Germline V gene lookup returns CDR1 SNHLY and CDR2 FYNGKV (reference sequence). The CDR3 sequence is 12 residues long.

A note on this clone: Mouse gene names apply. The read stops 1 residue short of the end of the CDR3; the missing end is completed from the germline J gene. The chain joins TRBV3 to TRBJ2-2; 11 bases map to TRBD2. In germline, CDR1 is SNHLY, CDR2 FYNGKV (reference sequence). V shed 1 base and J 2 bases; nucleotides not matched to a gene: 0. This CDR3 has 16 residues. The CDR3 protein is CASSLGLGGNTGQLYF. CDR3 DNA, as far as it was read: TGTGCCAGCAGCTTAGGACTGGGGGGGAACACCGGGCAGCTCTAC.

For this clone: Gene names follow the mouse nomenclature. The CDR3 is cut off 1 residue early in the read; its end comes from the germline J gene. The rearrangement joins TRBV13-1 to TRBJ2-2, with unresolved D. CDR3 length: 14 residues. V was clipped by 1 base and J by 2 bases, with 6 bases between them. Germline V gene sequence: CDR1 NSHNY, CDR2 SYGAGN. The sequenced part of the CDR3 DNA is TGTGCCAGCAGTGATAAGGAGAACACCGGGCAGCTCTAC. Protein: CASSDKENTGQLY. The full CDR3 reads CASSDKENTGQLYF.